This T cell receptor beta chain was retrieved from a study of blood T cells in healthy people across ages. In germline, CDR1 is KGHSH, CDR2 LQKENI. With V trimmed by 2 bases and J by 11 bases, 7 bases remained unmatched. The CDR3 has 14 amino acids. In the case of this clonotype: Its target is unknown.

A second 7 to 11 cycle PCR used barcoded and J-beta primers. TCRdb fed the 5' RACE reads into MiXCR, producing one record per CDR3 protein. Among approximately 1,000,000 distinct CDR3 sequences listed, more than 40% were seen once. Study results and limitations: Calculation of diversity from one million T cells yielded estimates considered to be underestimates.

The chain recombines TRBV18 with TRBJ2-5, with 11 bases that match TRBD2. The specimen sequenced was blood. This TCR was recovered from a woman in her sixties in good health. This CDR3 is CASSPGLAGYKQYF. The CDR3 region has the DNA TGTGCCAGCTCACCAGGACTAGCGGGCTACAAGCAGTACTTC.